What follows is one TCR beta chain and its context. It has no known antigen specificity. Base qualities are not recorded, but no much larger clone differs from it by a single base. The cohort consisted of 600 or so healthy bone marrow donors. At the time of sampling, all cohort members were nominally healthy, though unrecorded immune exposures were likely present. The donor was CMV seronegative and was included in the group of several hundred seronegative cohort members. Each donor provided a peripheral blood sample, and peripheral blood mononuclear cells were used for TCR beta sequencing. The Qiagen DNeasy Blood Extraction Kit was used to extract genomic DNA from the blood cell samples. The CDR3 runs 14 amino acids, cysteine and phenylalanine included. The entry retains the CDR3 DNA only, 42 bases that are in frame from base 1. V is reduced by 6 bases and J by 8 bases, leaving a spacing of 19 bases between them. The germline V gene yields MDHEN for CDR1 and SYDVKM for CDR2.

These data are taken from a study of cytomegalovirus exposure and HLA in healthy donors (dated by TCRdb to about 2017). For the wider study: According to an earlier analysis of 587 of the donors, some 180 million T cells yielded roughly 110 million unique TCR beta sequences and around 280 Gb of sequence data. Among 300 to 450 genotyped donors of the cohort, an average of 235,054 unique TCR beta nucleotide sequences were sequenced per donor, roughly a sixth of them non-productive. All discovery cohort repertoires had been generated using a single sequencing platform. Along with the approximately 700-subject first cohort, a separate validation cohort of 120 different subjects was used. To study patterns of TCR occurrence, a later analysis re-analyzed previously published TCR beta repertoires from hundreds of donors and added high-resolution HLA genotyping. Rather than using new phenotypic data, the later analysis identified candidate immune exposures from TCR beta sequences and from how often those sequences occurred across donors. Approximately 300 gigabases of sequencing data and approximately 85 million unique TCR sequences were included in an early release covering roughly 700 HLA-typed donors. To predict cytomegalovirus infection status, the study brought together high-throughput TCR immunosequencing, statistical association of individual TCRs with disease status, and machine learning. The study aimed to test whether cataloging public T cell receptors could reveal signatures of past pathogen exposure. Donor age, sex, ethnicity and CMV serostatus were compiled together with the repertoire data. HLA typing included class I and class II loci at four-digit resolution. In an earlier analysis of roughly 600 of the donors, high-throughput TCR beta sequencing was used to judge whether each TCR beta V gene segment behaved as functional or pseudogenic. Because of strong linkage in the cohort, five DR-DQ haplotypes were treated as single units for association and clustering. A later genetic analysis took genome-wide SNP genotypes for about 60% of the roughly 670 donors and used that subset as a discovery cohort. The T cell repertoires of some 670 subjects were profiled by immunosequencing and related to cytomegalovirus serostatus. Typing coverage varied by locus: roughly 629-630 donors for A, B, C, DRB1 and DQB1; roughly 560 for DQA1; about 570 for DPA1; roughly 450 for DPB1. Of the approximately 370 genotyped donors, less than 85% were placed in the genetic ancestry cluster associated with self-reported Caucasian donors. Overall study outcomes, separate from this receptor: A further reported finding was that TCR beta sequences accurately predicted the HLA-A and HLA-B alleles for most subjects in the first cohort. In an earlier analysis of 450 to 750 of the donors, most TCR beta V segments appeared in productive rearrangements about 90% or about 30% of the time, broadly matching IMGT annotations. According to a later analysis, most CMV-associated TCR beta chains appeared to be HLA-restricted, and the HLA associations seemed to be driven largely by CMV exposure. Cytomegalovirus status was reported to be diagnosed by the classifier with high specificity and sensitivity in both the original and validation cohorts. Three of the identified cytomegalovirus-associated TCR beta chains were confirmed in vitro to be specific for cytomegalovirus antigens. Assigning TCR associations to individual alleles was difficult when HLA alleles, especially DR and DQ, strongly co-occurred. A later analysis reported that several top co-occurrence clusters appeared linked to parvovirus B19, influenza, CMV and Epstein-Barr virus. Sequencing depth was assumed to be roughly uniform across donors in the presence/absence analyses, though that assumption may not hold. Most TCR sequences were observed very rarely across donors, whereas some public TCRs were present in many individuals. The sequencing pipeline was judged likely to have produced a cluster of highly shared sequence variants as a technical artifact. Linkage disequilibrium might explain the correlated functional status among segregating V segments, but an unknown experimental factor could not be excluded. The 87-base-pair reads could not distinguish some IMGT-functional V segments, including TRBV6-2 and TRBV6-3, so those segments were excluded. A later analysis associated 17,000 or so TCR beta sequences with specific HLA alleles at a false discovery rate of 0.05. In a later analysis, HLA-associated TCR beta chains showed more clonal expansion and lower generation probabilities than non-associated chains that were equally common. The authors suggested that the approach could potentially be extended to other disease states and immunological phenotypes. In a later genetic analysis, fewer N-insertions in productive TCRs were reported among donors in an Asian-associated ancestry cluster than the approximately 670-donor mean. For the cohort, immune exposure information was limited to CMV serostatus. Because HLA typing was missing for some donors at each locus, association tests included only the typed subset. The study gave a list of roughly 150 TCR beta chains associated with cytomegalovirus. A later genetic analysis associated a missense DCLRE1C variant with V-gene and J-gene trimming of TCR beta chains, and an independent cohort replicated the association. In a later analysis, the rate of TCR association differed among HLA loci, with DRB1 alleles having the most associated TCRs and HLA-C alleles having the fewest. The cohort was sequenced for TCR beta chains only, and without alpha or paired-chain data the features that could be detected were limited. Because counts were too low, about 18 rarely observed V segments, including chromosome 9 orphons, were excluded from the earlier analysis of several hundred of the donors.

The library was obtained by the immunoSEQ multiplex PCR assay. A mixture of 60 forward primers for TCR Vbeta segments and 13 reverse primers for TCR Jbeta segments was used in the multiplex PCR. The CDR3 region of rearranged TCR beta genes was amplified from genomic DNA by a multiplex PCR assay. The Illumina HiSeq System was used to sequence the amplified TCR beta libraries as 87-base-pair reads. Per the authors' processing: In a later analysis, 80 million or so unique TCR beta chains were counted across the approximately 640 repertoires, and roughly 11 million of these chains were shared by at least two donors. A nearest-neighbor algorithm error-corrected the raw reads and collapsed the reads into unique sequences, merging closely related sequences to remove PCR and sequencing errors. V, D and J gene segments were assigned by aligning CDR3 sequences to IMGT reference sequences. For a sequence to be retained, a match of at least six nucleotides to both a V gene segment and a J gene segment was required. Rearrangements were called productive when the CDR3 lacked stop codons and stayed in frame with V and J; all others were non-productive. CDR3 was defined by IMGT convention, running from the second conserved V-encoded cysteine to the conserved J-encoded phenylalanine. In an earlier analysis of approximately 500 of the donors, sequences lacking an unambiguous match to a single V gene segment were excluded. In an earlier analysis of several hundred of the donors, a V segment was called functional when productive rearrangements were above 56.7%, and segregating when the standard deviation between donors exceeded 5%. To diagnose cytomegalovirus status from the catalog of TCR beta chain sequences, a statistical classification framework was built. In a later analysis, TCR nucleotide sequences were compared against IMGT/GENE-DB human TR gene sequences so that V and J genes could be assigned. The TCRdist pipeline was used in a later analysis to assign CDR3 sequences and most-parsimonious VDJ recombination scenarios. In a later analysis, every TCR beta chain was defined by the combination of its CDR3 amino acid sequence and its V-gene family, and reads without a unique V-gene family were dropped. To address suspected cross-contamination and a sequencing artifact, a later analysis removed roughly 580 highly shared, low-generation-probability nucleotide sequences. In a later analysis, a clonal expansion index for each public chain was calculated from normalized within-repertoire ranks of inferred template counts. Generation probabilities in a later analysis came from a VDJ recombination model fitted to out-of-frame rearrangements, and those results were checked against IGoR. A later analysis scored TCR-TCR, TCR-HLA and TCR-CMV co-occurrence with hypergeometric tests, applying a repertoire-size bias correction to TCR pairs. In a later analysis, false discovery rates were estimated by permuting HLA or CMV assignments 20 times. In a later analysis, co-occurring TCRs were grouped with DBSCAN, and TCRdist sequence similarity was added when clustering was performed within HLA-allele-positive subsets. Co-occurrence clustering excluded repertoires with fewer than 30,000 or more than 120,000 public chains, plus five with anomalous nucleotide sharing. TCRdb retrieved this table from immuneACCESS and kept in-frame rearrangements only. Not all clones are present; in checked studies, unresolved V genes account for under half, and no reason is known for the remainder. The V and J calls and clone size were taken over from that table, and D and trimming were inferred from the DNA. Within this sample are more than 130,000 clones, with approximately 80% of them counted one time only. 3.5% to 4% of the sample belongs to the ten largest clones.

The sequencing sample was made of PBMCs. In this chain, TRBV28 is recombined with TRBJ1-2; no D gene is confidently identified. This clonotype was obtained from a man aged 18 to 30 in good health and CMV-seronegative. The CDR3 sequence is CASSPDQRTGGYTF. The DNA sequence follows: TGTGCCAGCAGCCCCGACCAGCGGACGGGAGGCTACACCTTC.